These 21 T cell receptor beta chains were all obtained from the same sample, sequenced in a study of blood T cell repertoires in COVID-19. Measured with immunoSEQ multiplex PCR; TCRdb has only the in-frame clones, and not every one. The table includes 200,000 to 300,000 clones, 75% to 95% detected once. Sequencing was performed on peripheral blood. The receptors shown here come from a person aged 18 to 29 with COVID-19, enrolled during active disease.

This rearrangement joins TRBV6-6 to TRBJ2-1, with TRBD1 matching over 7 bases. Per germline, CDR1 MNHNY and CDR2 SVGAGI (reference sequence). Germline trimming cut 2 bases from V and 4 bases from J; bases unmatched to any gene: 2. The CDR3 consists of 14 residues. Here the CDR3 DNA reads TGTGCCAGCAGTTACCTACAGGGGTACAATGAGCAGTTCTTC. Translating it yields CASSYLQGYNEQFF.

This clone has a handful of counts. The CDR3 region has the DNA TGTGCCAGCAGCTTCTCTGGTAGCAATGAGCAGTTCTTC. Translating gives CASSFSGSNEQFF. The gene calls are TRBV12-3 or TRBV12-4 and TRBJ2-1; no firm D call. With 6 bases removed from V and 6 bases from J, the gap between germline ends came to 12 bases. CDR3 size: 13 residues.

This chain joins TRBV2 and TRBJ2-3; 8 bases are shared with TRBD2. Germline lookup yields CDR1 SNHLY and CDR2 FYNNEI. The CDR3 covers 13 residues. The ends lost 7 bases at V and 4 bases at J; junction bases unmatched: 4. CDR3 sequence: CASKREHPDTQYF. The CDR3 nucleotides read TGTGCCAGCAAGCGGGAGCACCCAGATACGCAGTATTTT.

The rearrangement joins TRBV7-9 to TRBJ2-1, with TRBD2 identical over 15 bases. J gave up 0 bases and V 4 bases, and 7 bases lay outside the gene matches. From germline, CDR1 is SEHNR and CDR2 FQNEAQ (reference sequence). The CDR3 is 19 residues long. The CDR3 spells CASSSGTSGRHLSYNEQFF. The CDR3 nucleotides read TGTGCCAGCAGCTCCGGGACTAGCGGGAGGCACCTCTCCTACAATGAGCAGTTCTTC.

This sequence joins TRBV10-2 and TRBJ1-1; 8 positions match TRBD1. CDR1 is WSHSY and CDR2 is SAAADI in the germline V gene. V shed 4 bases, J shed 0 bases, and the junction held 4 bases outside the gene matches. CDR3 length equals 15 residues. DNA for the CDR3: TGCGCCAGCAGTGGGACAGGGTTACTGAACACTGAAGCTTTCTTT. This translates into CASSGTGLLNTEAFF.

This clone was detected once. The V and J genes are TRBV11-2 and TRBJ2-3, with D uncertain. This CDR3 spans 13 amino acids. V lost 8 bases to trimming and J lost 0 bases, with 9 bases between them. The germline CDR1 and CDR2 sequences are SGHAT and FQNNGV. The CDR3 is CASGQTSTDTQYF. The CDR3 nucleotides are TGTGCCAGCGGCCAAACGAGCACAGATACGCAGTATTTT.

This clone appeared once. J is TRBJ2-1 and V is TRBV6-6; the D gene is possibly TRBD2 (6 bases). Germline-derived CDR1 and CDR2 are MNHNY and SVGAGI (reference sequence). With 5 bases removed from V and 4 bases from J, the gap between germline ends came to 12 bases. The CDR3 is made up of 14 amino acids. CDR3 loop: CASSPTREYNEQFF. Written as DNA, the CDR3 is TGTGCCAGCAGTCCGACACGGGAGTACAATGAGCAGTTCTTC.

Here the CDR3 reads CASSEGQLGEKLFF. DNA for the CDR3: TGTGCCAGCAGTGAGGGACAGCTTGGTGAAAAACTGTTTTTT. The gene calls are TRBV25-1 and TRBJ1-4, with 7 bases fitting TRBD1. The CDR3 totals 14 residues. V dropped 3 bases and J dropped 7; count of bases not matched to a gene: 5. Germline CDR1 is MGHDK and CDR2 is SYGVNS.

The chain is built from TRBV28 and TRBJ2-7, with a possible D match to TRBD1 (6 bases). Germline V lookup: CDR1 MDHEN, CDR2 SYDVKM. There are 15 residues in the CDR3. Trimming stripped 3 bases from V and 5 bases from J, with 17 bases between. CDR3 nucleotides: TGTGCCAGCAGTTTTTCCGACAGGTCTTTCAACGAGCAGTACTTC. Translated: CASSFSDRSFNEQYF.

The chain recombines TRBV10-3 with TRBJ2-2; 12 bases are a match to TRBD2. Germline assignment: CDR1 ENHRY and CDR2 SYGVKD. The CDR3 spans 14 residues. With V trimmed by 9 bases and J by 2 bases, 1 base remained unmatched. The CDR3 is CAMTSGRNTGELFF. The CDR3 nucleotides read TGTGCCATGACTAGCGGGAGAAACACCGGGGAGCTGTTTTTT.

This clone has a single count. The gene calls are TRBV9 and TRBJ2-3; tentative D call: TRBD1 (5 bases). Looked up from germline, CDR1 is SGDLS and CDR2 is YYNGEE. The CDR3 has 15 residues. The germline V and J ends were trimmed by 1 base and 4 bases, with 13 bases remaining between them. The CDR3 reads CASSVQDTNPDTQYF. The CDR3 DNA follows: TGTGCCAGCAGCGTACAGGACACCAATCCAGATACGCAGTATTTT.

The chain has TRBV4-2 and TRBJ2-7; the match to TRBD2 covers 10 bases. Germline loops: CDR1 LGHNA, CDR2 YNFKEQ. The CDR3 is made up of 16 amino acids. The junction had 4 bases not matched to a gene; V was cut back by 0 bases and J by 2 bases. The CDR3 protein is CASSQEALAGAYEQYF. The CDR3 bases are TGTGCCAGCAGCCAAGAGGCGCTAGCGGGGGCCTACGAGCAGTACTTC.

This clone was recorded a few times. V is TRBV2 and J is TRBJ2-7; a weak D match, TRBD2 (5 bases). The CDR3 consists of 14 residues. V lost 7 bases and J 5 bases, leaving 18 bases between the germline ends. Looked up from germline, CDR1 is SNHLY and CDR2 is FYNNEI. CDR3 bases: TGTGCCAGCATCCGCTCGGGGAGTGCTGACGAGCAGTACTTC. Residues: CASIRSGSADEQYF.

The genes are TRBV7-9 and TRBJ2-1; 8 nucleotides match TRBD1. The ends lost 3 bases at V and 6 bases at J; junction bases unmatched: 4. CDR1 is SEHNR and CDR2 is FQNEAQ in the germline V gene (reference sequence). The CDR3 spans 14 residues. Written as DNA, the CDR3 is TGTGCCAGCAGCTTTACGACAGGGGCCAATGAGCAGTTCTTC. It specifies CASSFTTGANEQFF.

The J gene is TRBJ1-5, the V gene TRBV12-3 or TRBV12-4; maybe TRBD1 (5 bases). There are 13 residues in the CDR3. Trimming removed 2 bases from V and 5 bases from J, with 7 bases in between. The CDR3 loop reads CASSLLGDQPQHF. The CDR3 bases are TGTGCCAGCAGTTTATTAGGGGATCAGCCCCAGCATTTT.

A note on this clone: This may arise from a read error, as a much more abundant clone is one base away. The sample contains more than one DNA sequence encoding this CDR3. The V gene is TRBV2, the J gene TRBJ2-7; possible D gene TRBD1, 7 bases. The length of the CDR3 is 13 residues. V lost 6 bases and J lost 1, with 10 bases in between. The germline V gene encodes CDR1 SNHLY and CDR2 FYNNEI. The CDR3 region has the DNA TGTGCCAGCAGGCGGGACAGTTCCTACGAGCAGTACTTC. Translating gives CASRRDSSYEQYF.

This clone was seen more than once but under ten times. The chain links TRBV4-2 to TRBJ2-5; 10 nucleotides align to TRBD2. This CDR3 has 19 residues. Per germline, CDR1 LGHNA and CDR2 YNFKEQ. With 1 base clipped from V and 4 bases from J, the junction kept 15 bases outside the gene matches. The CDR3 spells CASSQVGGELAGFRETQYF. For the CDR3, the DNA is TGTGCCAGCAGCCAAGTCGGAGGGGAACTAGCGGGATTCAGAGAGACCCAGTACTTC.

The V and J genes are TRBV18 and TRBJ2-7; a weak D match, TRBD1 (6 bases). V dropped 3 bases and J dropped 0 bases, with 12 bases sitting between them. This CDR3 spans 15 amino acids. Germline assignment: CDR1 KGHSH and CDR2 LQKENI. The CDR3 DNA is TGTGCCAGCTCACCTACCGGGACACCCTCCTACGAGCAGTACTTC. The encoded protein is CASSPTGTPSYEQYF.

This clone occurred once. The V call is TRBV7-9, the J call TRBJ2-1; 7 bases line up with TRBD1. This CDR3 is built from 15 residues. CDR1 is SEHNR and CDR2 is FQNEAQ in the germline V gene (reference sequence). J was trimmed by 6 bases and V by 2 bases; bases with no gene match: 7. CDR3 amino acids: CASSLIRTGGNEQFF. CDR3 nucleotides: TGTGCCAGCAGCTTAATACGGACAGGTGGCAATGAGCAGTTCTTC.

J is TRBJ2-7 and V is TRBV19; 9 bases agree with TRBD2. J lost 5 bases, V lost 1 base, and 3 bases had no gene match. Germline CDR1 reads LNHDA; CDR2 reads SQIVND (reference sequence). The CDR3 totals 14 residues. CDR3: CASSIGSGSDEQYF. The CDR3 region has the DNA TGTGCCAGTAGTATAGGTAGCGGGAGCGACGAGCAGTACTTC.

The V and J genes are TRBV3-1 (or the pseudogene TRBV3-2) and TRBJ1-6, with 9 bases matching TRBD1. J lost 8 bases, V lost 7 bases, and 6 bases had no gene match. This CDR3 region has 14 residues. Germline V CDR1 and CDR2: LGHDT, YNNKEL (reference sequence). CDR3 region: CASNFRDRDSPLHF. CDR3 DNA: TGTGCCAGCAACTTCCGGGACAGGGATTCACCCCTCCACTTT.